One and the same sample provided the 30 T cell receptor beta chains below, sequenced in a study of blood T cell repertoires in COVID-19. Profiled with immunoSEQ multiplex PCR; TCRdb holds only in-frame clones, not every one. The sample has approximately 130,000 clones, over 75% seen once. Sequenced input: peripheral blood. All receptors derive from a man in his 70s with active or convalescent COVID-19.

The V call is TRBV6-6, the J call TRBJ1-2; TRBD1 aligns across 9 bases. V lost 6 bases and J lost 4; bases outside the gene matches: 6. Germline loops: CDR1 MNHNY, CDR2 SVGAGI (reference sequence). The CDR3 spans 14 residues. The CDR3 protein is CASRAGQGAYGYTF. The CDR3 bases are TGTGCCAGCAGAGCGGGACAGGGCGCCTATGGCTACACCTTC.

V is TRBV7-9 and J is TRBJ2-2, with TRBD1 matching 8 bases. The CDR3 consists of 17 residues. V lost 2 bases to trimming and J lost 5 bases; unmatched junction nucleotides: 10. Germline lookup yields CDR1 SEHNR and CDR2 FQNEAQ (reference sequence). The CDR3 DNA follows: TGTGCCAGCAGCTTAAGGGCGACAGGGGTAAAAACCGGGGAGCTGTTTTTT. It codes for CASSLRATGVKTGELFF.

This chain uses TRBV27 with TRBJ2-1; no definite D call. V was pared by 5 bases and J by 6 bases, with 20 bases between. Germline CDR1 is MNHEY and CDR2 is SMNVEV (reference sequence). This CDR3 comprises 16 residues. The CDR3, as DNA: TGTGCCAGCAGTGTCCTAGGTCCAATCCCTTTCAATGAGCAGTTCTTC. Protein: CASSVLGPIPFNEQFF.

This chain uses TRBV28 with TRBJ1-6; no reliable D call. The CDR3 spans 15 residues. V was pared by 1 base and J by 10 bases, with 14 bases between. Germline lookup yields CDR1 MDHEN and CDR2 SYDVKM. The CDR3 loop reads CASSLSGAVGSPLHF. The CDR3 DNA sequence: TGTGCCAGCAGTTTATCGGGAGCGGTAGGGTCACCCCTCCACTTT.

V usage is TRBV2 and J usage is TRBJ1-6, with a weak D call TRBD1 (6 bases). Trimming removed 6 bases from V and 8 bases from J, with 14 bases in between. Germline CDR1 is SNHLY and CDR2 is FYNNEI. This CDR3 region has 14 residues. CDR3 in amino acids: CASRIFRGDSPLHF. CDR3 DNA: TGTGCCAGCAGGATTTTCAGGGGTGATTCACCCCTCCACTTT.

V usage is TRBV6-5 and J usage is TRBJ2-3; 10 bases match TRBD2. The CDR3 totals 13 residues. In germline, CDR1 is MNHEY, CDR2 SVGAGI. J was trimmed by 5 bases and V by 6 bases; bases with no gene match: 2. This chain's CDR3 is CASRPSGGDTQYF. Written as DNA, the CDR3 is TGTGCCAGCAGACCTAGCGGGGGAGATACGCAGTATTTT.

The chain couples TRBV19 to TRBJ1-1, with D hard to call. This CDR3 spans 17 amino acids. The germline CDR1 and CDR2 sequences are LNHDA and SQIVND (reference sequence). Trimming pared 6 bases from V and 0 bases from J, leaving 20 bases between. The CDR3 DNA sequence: TGTGCCAGTAGCCCTCCCCTGAGTTCCGTCATGAACACTGAAGCTTTCTTT. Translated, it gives CASSPPLSSVMNTEAFF.

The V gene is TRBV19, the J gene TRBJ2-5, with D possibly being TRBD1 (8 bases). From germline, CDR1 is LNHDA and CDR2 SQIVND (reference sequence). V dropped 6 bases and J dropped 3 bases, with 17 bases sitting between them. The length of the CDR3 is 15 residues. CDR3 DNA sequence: TGTGCCAGTAGGGGCGGGGGACAGGTAAAAGAGACCCAGTACTTC. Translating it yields CASRGGGQVKETQYF. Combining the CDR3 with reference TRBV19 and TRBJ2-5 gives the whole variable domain DGGITQSPKYLFRKEGQNVTLSCEQNLNHDAMYWYRQDPGQGLRLIYYSQIVNDFQKGDIAEGYSVSREKKESFPLTVTSAQKNPTAFYLCASRGGGQVKETQYFGPGTRLLVL.

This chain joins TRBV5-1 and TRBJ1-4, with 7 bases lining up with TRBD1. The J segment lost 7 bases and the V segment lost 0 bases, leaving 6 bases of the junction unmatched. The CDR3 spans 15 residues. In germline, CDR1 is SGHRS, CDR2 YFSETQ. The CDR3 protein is CASSLGQGEGEKLFF. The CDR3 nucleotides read TGCGCCAGCAGCTTGGGACAGGGTGAGGGTGAAAAACTGTTTTTT.

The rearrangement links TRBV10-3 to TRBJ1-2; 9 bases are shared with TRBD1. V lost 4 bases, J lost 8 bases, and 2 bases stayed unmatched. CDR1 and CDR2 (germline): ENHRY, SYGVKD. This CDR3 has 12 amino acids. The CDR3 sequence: CAISGTGEGYTF. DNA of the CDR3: TGTGCCATCAGTGGGACAGGGGAAGGCTACACCTTC.

CDR3 residues: CSARLADTQYF. The CDR3 nucleotides read TGCAGTGCTAGATTGGCCGATACGCAGTATTTT. This rearrangement joins TRBV20-1 to TRBJ2-3, with D unresolved. The V and J ends lost 2 bases and 6 bases respectively, with 6 bases between them. The CDR3 is 11 amino acids. Germline V gene sequence: CDR1 DFQATT, CDR2 SNEGSKA (reference sequence).

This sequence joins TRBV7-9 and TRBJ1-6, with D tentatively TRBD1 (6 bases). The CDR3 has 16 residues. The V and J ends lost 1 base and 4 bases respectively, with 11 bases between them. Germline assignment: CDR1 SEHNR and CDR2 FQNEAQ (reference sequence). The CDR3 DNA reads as TGTGCCAGCAGCTTAGGGACAGCGTATTATAATTCACCCCTCCACTTT. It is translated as CASSLGTAYYNSPLHF.

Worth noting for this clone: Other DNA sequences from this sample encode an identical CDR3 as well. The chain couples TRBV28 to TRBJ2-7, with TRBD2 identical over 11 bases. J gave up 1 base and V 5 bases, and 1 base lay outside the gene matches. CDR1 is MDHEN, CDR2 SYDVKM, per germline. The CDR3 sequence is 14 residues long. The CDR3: CASSRLAGSYEQYF. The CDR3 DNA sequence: TGTGCCAGCAGTCGACTAGCGGGGTCCTACGAGCAGTACTTC.

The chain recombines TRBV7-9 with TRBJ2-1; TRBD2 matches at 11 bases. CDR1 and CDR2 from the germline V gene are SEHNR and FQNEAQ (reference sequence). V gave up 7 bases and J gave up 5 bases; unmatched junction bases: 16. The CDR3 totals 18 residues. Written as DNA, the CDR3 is TGTGCCAGCAACCGAGGGTGGGAACCGGGACTAGCGGACAATGAGCAGTTCTTC. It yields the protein CASNRGWEPGLADNEQFF.

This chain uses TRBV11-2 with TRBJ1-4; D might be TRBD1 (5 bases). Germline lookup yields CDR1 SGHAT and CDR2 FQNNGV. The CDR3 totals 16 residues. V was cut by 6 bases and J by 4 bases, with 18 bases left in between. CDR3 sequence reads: CASSSAVQANNEKLFF. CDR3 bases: TGTGCCAGCAGTTCTGCGGTACAGGCGAATAATGAAAAACTGTTTTTT.

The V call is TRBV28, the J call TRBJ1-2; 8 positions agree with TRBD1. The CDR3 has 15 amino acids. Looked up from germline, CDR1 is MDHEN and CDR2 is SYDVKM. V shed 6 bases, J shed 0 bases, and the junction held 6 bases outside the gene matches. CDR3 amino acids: CASSPGGASNYGYTF. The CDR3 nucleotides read TGTGCCAGCAGCCCAGGGGGCGCCTCTAACTATGGCTACACCTTC.

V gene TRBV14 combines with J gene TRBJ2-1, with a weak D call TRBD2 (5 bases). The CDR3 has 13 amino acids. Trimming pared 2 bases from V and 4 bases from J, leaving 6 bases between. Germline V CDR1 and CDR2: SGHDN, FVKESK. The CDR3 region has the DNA TGTGCCAGCAGCCAATCGGGGTACAATGAGCAGTTCTTC. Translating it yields CASSQSGYNEQFF.

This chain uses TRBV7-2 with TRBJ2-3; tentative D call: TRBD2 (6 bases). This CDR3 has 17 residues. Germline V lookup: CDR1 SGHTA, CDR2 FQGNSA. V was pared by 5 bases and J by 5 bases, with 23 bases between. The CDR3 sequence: CASSRRALALVGDTQYF. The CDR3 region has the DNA TGTGCCAGCAGCAGGAGGGCCCTAGCGTTAGTAGGAGATACGCAGTATTTT.

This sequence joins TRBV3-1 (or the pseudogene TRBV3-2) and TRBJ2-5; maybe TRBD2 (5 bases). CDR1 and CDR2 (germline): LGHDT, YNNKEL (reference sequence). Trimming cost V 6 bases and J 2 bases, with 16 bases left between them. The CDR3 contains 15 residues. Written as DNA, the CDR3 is TGTGCCAGCAGTCACCTTGGGAGAAGGCAAGAGACCCAGTACTTC. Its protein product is CASSHLGRRQETQYF.

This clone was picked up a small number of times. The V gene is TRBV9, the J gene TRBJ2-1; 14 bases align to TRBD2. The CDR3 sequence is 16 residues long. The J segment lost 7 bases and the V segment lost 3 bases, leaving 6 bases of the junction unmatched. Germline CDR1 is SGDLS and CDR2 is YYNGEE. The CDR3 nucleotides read TGTGCCAGCAGCGGGACCGGGACTAGCGGGAGTAATGAGCAGTTCTTC. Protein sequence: CASSGTGTSGSNEQFF.

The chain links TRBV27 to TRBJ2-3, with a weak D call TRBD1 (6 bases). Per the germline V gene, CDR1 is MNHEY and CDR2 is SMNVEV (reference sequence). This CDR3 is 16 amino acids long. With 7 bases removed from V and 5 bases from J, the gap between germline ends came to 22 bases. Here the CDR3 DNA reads TGTGCCAGCAACCCCGGGACACCTCCCCTCAGAGATACGCAGTATTTT. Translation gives CASNPGTPPLRDTQYF.

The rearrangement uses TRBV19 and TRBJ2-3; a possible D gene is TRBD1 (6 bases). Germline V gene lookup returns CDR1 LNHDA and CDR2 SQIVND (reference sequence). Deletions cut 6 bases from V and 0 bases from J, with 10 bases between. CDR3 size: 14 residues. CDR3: CASRSGQSTDTQYF. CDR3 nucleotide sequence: TGTGCCAGTAGGTCCGGACAGAGCACAGATACGCAGTATTTT.

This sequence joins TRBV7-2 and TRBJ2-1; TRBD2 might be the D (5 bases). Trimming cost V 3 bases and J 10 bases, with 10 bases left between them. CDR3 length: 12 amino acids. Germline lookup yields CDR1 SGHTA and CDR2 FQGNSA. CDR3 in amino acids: CASSLVRREQFF. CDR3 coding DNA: TGTGCCAGCAGCTTGGTCAGGAGGGAGCAGTTCTTC.

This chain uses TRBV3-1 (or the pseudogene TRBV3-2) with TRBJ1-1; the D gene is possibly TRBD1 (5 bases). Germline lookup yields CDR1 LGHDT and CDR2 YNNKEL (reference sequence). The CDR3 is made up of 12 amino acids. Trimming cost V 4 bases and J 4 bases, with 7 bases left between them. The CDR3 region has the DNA TGTGCCAGCAGCCTGGGGCCCACTGAAGCTTTCTTT. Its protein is CASSLGPTEAFF.

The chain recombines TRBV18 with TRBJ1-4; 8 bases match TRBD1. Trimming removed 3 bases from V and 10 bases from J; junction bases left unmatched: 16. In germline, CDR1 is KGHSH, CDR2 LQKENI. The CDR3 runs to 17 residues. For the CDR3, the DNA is TGTGCCAGCTCACCGGCAGGGGGCAGCAGATCGGATCGAAAACTGTTTTTT. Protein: CASSPAGGSRSDRKLFF.

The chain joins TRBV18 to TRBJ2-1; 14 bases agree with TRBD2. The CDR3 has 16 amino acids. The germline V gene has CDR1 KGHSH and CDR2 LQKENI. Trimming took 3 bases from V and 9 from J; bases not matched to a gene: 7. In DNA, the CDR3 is TGTGCCAGCTCACCTACGACTAGCGGGAGGGCCTCTGAGCAGTTCTTC. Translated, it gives CASSPTTSGRASEQFF.

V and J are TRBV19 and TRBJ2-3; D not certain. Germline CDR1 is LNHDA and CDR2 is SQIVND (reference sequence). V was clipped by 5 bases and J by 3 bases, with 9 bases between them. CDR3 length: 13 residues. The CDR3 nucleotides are TGTGCCAGTAGTGCAGGTATTACAGATACGCAGTATTTT. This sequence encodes CASSAGITDTQYF.

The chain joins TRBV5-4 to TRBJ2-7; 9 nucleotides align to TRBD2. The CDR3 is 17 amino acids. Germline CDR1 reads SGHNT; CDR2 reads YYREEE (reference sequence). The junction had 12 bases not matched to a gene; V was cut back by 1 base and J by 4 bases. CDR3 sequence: CASSLQQGSGSAYEQYF. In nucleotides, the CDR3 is TGTGCCAGCAGCTTGCAGCAGGGTAGCGGGAGCGCATACGAGCAGTACTTC.

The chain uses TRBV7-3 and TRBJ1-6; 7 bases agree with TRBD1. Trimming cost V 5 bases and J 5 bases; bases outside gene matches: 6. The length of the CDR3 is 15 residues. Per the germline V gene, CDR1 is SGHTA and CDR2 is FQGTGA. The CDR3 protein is CASSRGTADNSPLHF. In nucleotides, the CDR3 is TGTGCCAGCAGCCGTGGGACAGCCGATAATTCACCCCTCCACTTT.

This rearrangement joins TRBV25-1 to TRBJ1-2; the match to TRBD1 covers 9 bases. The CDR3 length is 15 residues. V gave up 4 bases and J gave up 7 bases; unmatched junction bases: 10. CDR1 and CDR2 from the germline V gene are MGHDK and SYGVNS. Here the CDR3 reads CASSGQGGLIVGYTF. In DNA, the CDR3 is TGTGCCAGCAGTGGACAGGGGGGGTTAATAGTTGGCTACACCTTC.